This T cell receptor (beta chain) was recorded in a study of T cells in localized non-small cell lung cancer. Study-level points and caveats: Median around 60 top-100 tumor clones were shared with paired adjacent lung. The highest T cell clonality was in uninvolved adjacent lung, above tumor.

V lost 6 bases to trimming and J lost 3 bases, with 12 bases between them. The germline gives CDR1 MNHNY, CDR2 SVGAGI (reference sequence). CDR3 length equals 13 residues. In regard to this clone: Its antigen is undetermined.

Profiling relied on immunoSEQ multiplex PCR, and the TCRdb table lists in-frame clones only, not all of them. Here the sample spans roughly 15,000 clones, 75% to 90% being singletons. Source: peripheral blood, taken before any cancer treatment. The source of this sequence is a woman aged 35-70 years with stage I lung adenocarcinoma. This chain joins TRBV6-6 and TRBJ2-7; TRBD1 is a possible D gene (6 bases). The CDR3 nucleotides are TGTGCCAGCAGAGGGACAAACCTCTACGAGCAGTACTTC. Amino acid sequence: CASRGTNLYEQYF.